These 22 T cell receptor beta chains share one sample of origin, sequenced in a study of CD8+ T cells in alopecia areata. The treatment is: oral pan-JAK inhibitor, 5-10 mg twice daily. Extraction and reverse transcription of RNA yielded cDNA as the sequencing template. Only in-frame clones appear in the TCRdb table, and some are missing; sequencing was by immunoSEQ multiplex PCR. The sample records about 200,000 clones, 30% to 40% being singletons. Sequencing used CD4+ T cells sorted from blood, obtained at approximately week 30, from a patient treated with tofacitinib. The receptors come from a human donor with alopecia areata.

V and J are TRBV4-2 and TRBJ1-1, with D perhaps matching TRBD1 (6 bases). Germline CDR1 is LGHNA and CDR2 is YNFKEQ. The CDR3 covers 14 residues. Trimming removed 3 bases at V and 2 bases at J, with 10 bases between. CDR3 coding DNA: TGTGCCAGCAGCCAGGAGACAGGTAACACTGAAGCTTTCTTT. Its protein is CASSQETGNTEAFF.

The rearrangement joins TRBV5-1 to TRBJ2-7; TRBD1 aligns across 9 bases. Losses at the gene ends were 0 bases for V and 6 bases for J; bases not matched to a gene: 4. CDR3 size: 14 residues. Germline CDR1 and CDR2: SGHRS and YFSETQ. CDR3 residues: CASSLGGQGSEQYF. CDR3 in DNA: TGCGCCAGCAGCTTGGGGGGACAGGGAAGCGAGCAGTACTTC.

This CDR3 reads CASSTTANQPQHF. The CDR3 DNA reads TGTGCCAGCAGTACCACAGCTAATCAGCCCCAGCATTTT. The chain has TRBV2 and TRBJ1-5; D call uncertain. Germline V gene sequence: CDR1 SNHLY, CDR2 FYNNEI. The V and J ends lost 5 bases and 4 bases respectively, with 9 bases between them. There are 13 residues in the CDR3. The variable domain in full, completed from reference TRBV2 and TRBJ1-5, reads EPEVTQTPSHQVTQMGQEVILRCVPISNHLYFYWYRQILGQKVEFLVSFYNNEISEKSEIFDDQFSVERPDGSNFTLKIRSTKLEDSAMYFCASSTTANQPQHFGDGTRLSIL.

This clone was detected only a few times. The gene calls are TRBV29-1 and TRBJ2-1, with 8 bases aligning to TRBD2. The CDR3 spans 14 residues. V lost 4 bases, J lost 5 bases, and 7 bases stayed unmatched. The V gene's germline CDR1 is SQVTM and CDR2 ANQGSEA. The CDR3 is CSVVEAGVHNEQFF. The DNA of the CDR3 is TGCAGCGTTGTTGAAGCGGGAGTCCACAATGAGCAGTTCTTC.

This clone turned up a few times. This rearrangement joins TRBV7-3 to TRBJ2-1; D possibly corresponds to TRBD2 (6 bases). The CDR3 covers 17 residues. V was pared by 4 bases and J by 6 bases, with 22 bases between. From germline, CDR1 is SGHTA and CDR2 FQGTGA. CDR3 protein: CASSSDPGSARGNEQFF. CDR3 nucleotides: TGTGCCAGCAGCTCCGATCCGGGCTCCGCGCGGGGCAATGAGCAGTTCTTC.

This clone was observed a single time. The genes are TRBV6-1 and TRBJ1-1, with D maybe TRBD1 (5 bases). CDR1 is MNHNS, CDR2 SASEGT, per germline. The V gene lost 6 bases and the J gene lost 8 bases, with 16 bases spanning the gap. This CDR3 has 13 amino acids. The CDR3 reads CASSPSGTREAFF. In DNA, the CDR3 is TGTGCCAGCAGCCCCTCCGGGACTCGAGAAGCTTTCTTT.

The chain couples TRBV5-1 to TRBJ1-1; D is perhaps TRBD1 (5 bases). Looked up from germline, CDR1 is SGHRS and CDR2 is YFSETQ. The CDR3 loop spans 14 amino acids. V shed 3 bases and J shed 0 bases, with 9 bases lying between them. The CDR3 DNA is TGCGCCAGCAGCTACGGGGGACTGAACACTGAAGCTTTCTTT. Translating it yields CASSYGGLNTEAFF.

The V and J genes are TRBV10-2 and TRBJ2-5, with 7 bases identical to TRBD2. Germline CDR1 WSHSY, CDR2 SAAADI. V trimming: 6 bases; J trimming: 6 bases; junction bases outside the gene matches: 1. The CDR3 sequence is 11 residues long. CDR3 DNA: TGCGCCAGCAGGCGGGAGAAGACCCAGTACTTC. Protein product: CASRREKTQYF.

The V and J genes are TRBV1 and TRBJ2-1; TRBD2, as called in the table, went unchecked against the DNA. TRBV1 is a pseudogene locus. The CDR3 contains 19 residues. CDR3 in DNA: TGCACCAGCAGCCAAGAGCGGCGGACTAGCTCCTGTCCACCACATGAGCAGTTCTTC. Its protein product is CTSSQERRTSSCPPHEQFF.

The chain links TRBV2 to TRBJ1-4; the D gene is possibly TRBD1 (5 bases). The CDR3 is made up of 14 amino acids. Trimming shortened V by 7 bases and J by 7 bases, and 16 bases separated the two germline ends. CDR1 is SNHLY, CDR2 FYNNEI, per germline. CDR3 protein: CASNAQGAGEKLFF. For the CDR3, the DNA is TGTGCCAGCAATGCCCAGGGCGCGGGTGAAAAACTGTTTTTT.

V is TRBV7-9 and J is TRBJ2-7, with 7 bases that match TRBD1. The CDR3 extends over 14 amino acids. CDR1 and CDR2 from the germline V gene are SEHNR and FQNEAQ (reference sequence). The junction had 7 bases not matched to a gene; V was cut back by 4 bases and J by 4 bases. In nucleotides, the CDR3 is TGTGCCAGCAGCTCGAAGACAGGGAAATACGAGCAGTACTTC. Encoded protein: CASSSKTGKYEQYF.

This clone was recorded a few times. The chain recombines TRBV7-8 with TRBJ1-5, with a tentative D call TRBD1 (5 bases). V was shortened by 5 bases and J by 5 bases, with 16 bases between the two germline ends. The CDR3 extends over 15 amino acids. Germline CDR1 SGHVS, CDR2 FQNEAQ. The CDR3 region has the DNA TGTGCCAGCAGCCGGCGGGACGGGGGGGATCAGCCCCAGCATTTT. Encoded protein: CASSRRDGGDQPQHF.

CDR3 sequence (DNA): TGTGCCAGCAGCCAAGGTGCAGCGGGAGAGGGCGAGCAGTACTTC. Its translation is CASSQGAAGEGEQYF. This chain joins TRBV4-2 and TRBJ2-7; 8 positions agree with TRBD2. Germline values: CDR1 LGHNA, CDR2 YNFKEQ. With V trimmed by 1 base and J by 6 bases, 8 bases remained unmatched. This CDR3 spans 15 amino acids.

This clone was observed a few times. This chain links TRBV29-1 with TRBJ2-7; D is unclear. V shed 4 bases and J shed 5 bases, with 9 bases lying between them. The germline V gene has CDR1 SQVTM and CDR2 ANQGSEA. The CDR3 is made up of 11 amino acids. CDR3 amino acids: CSVVHKNEQYF. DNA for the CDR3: TGCAGCGTTGTCCACAAGAACGAGCAGTACTTC.

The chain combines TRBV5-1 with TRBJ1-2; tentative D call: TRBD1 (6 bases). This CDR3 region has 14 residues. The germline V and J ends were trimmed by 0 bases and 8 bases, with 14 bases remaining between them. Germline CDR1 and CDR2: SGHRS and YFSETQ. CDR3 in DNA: TGCGCCAGCAGCTTGGTACAGGGAGAAGGCGGCTACACCTTC. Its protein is CASSLVQGEGGYTF.

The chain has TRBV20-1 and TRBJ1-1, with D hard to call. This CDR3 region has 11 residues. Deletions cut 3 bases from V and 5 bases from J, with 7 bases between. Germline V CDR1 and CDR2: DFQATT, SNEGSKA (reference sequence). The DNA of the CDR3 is TGCAGTGCTAGTCGAATAACTGAAGCTTTCTTT. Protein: CSASRITEAFF.

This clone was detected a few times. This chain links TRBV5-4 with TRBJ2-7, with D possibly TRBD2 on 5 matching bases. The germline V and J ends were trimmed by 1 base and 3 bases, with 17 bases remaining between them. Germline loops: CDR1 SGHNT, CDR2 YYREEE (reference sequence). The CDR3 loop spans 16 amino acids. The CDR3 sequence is CASSLNALTSIYEQYF. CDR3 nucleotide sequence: TGTGCCAGCAGCTTGAACGCCCTCACTAGTATCTACGAGCAGTACTTC.

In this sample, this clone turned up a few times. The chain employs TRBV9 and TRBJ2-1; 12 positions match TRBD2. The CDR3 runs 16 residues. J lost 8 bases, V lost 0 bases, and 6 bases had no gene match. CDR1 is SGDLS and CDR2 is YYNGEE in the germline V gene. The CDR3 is CASSVGLAGGIHEQFF. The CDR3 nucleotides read TGTGCCAGCAGCGTAGGGCTAGCGGGAGGGATACATGAGCAGTTCTTC.

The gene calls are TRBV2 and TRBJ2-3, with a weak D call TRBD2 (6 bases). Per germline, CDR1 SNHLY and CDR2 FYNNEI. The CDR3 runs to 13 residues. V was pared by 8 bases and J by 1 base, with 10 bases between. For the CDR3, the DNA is TGTGCCAGCTACGGGGGAGGCACAGATACGCAGTATTTT. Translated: CASYGGGTDTQYF.

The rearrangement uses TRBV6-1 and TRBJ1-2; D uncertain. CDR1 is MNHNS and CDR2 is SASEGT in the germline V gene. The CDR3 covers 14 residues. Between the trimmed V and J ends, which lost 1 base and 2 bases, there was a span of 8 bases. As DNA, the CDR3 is TGTGCCAGCAGTGAAGGAATGGGAAACTATGGCTACACCTTC. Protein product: CASSEGMGNYGYTF.

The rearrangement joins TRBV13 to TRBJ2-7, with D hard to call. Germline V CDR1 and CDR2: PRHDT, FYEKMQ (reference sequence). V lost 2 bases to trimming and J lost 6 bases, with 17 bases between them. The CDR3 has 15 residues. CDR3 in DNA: TGTGCCAGCAGCTTAAGGGCTAGTTCTGTCGCCGAGCAGTACTTC. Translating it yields CASSLRASSVAEQYF.

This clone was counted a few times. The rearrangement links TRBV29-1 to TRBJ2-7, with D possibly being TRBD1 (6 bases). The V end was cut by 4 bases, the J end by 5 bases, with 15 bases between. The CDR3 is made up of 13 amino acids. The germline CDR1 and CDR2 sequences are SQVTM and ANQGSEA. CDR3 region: CSVARGSINEQYF. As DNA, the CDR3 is TGCAGCGTTGCAAGGGGGTCCATAAACGAGCAGTACTTC.